Shown below are 7 T cell receptor beta chains from a single sample sequenced in a study of cytomegalovirus exposure and HLA in healthy donors. Use of 60 Vbeta and 13 Jbeta primers characterized the PCR. Data came from immunoSEQ multiplex PCR; TCRdb stores just in-frame clones and leaves some out. Counted here are roughly 150,000 clones, 80% to 90% occurring once; the ten biggest clones make up approximately 2.2%. Source material: PBMCs. All receptors come from a male donor in good health and CMV-seronegative.

The chain carries TRBV7-9 and TRBJ1-6; TRBD1 might be the D (5 bases). Germline V lookup: CDR1 SEHNR, CDR2 FQNEAQ (reference sequence). This CDR3 contains 14 residues. Deletions cut 4 bases from V and 7 bases from J, with 11 bases between. The CDR3 region is CASSSDSRNSPLHF. The CDR3 region has the DNA TGTGCCAGCAGCTCCGACAGTCGGAATTCACCCCTCCACTTT.

The gene calls are TRBV29-1 and TRBJ2-3; TRBD1 matches 9 bases. The CDR3 is 15 amino acids. The J segment lost 4 bases and the V segment lost 8 bases, leaving 13 bases of the junction unmatched. The germline V gene encodes CDR1 SQVTM and CDR2 ANQGSEA. The CDR3 nucleotides read TGCAGCCTCATCGGGACAGGGAAAGTCTCAGATACGCAGTATTTT. Protein: CSLIGTGKVSDTQYF.

CDR3 sequence reads: CASSSGLAGVTGELFF. For the CDR3, the DNA is TGTGCCAGCAGTTCTGGACTAGCGGGAGTCACCGGGGAGCTGTTTTTT. V usage is TRBV27 and J usage is TRBJ2-2; TRBD2 matches 13 bases. From germline, CDR1 is MNHEY and CDR2 SMNVEV (reference sequence). Trimming removed 4 bases from V and 4 bases from J; junction bases left unmatched: 3. This CDR3 is 16 amino acids long.

The chain links TRBV5-1 to TRBJ2-5; TRBD2 matches 9 bases. Germline V gene data show CDR1 as SGHRS and CDR2 as YFSETQ. CDR3 size: 17 residues. V dropped 1 base and J dropped 3; count of bases not matched to a gene: 10. As DNA, the CDR3 is TGCGCCAGCAGCTTGAGGCTAGCGGGGAGTCACGAAGAGACCCAGTACTTC. Protein sequence: CASSLRLAGSHEETQYF.

This chain links TRBV5-1 with TRBJ1-5; D might be TRBD1 (6 bases). This CDR3 has 15 amino acids. Germline lookup yields CDR1 SGHRS and CDR2 YFSETQ. The germline V and J ends were trimmed by 0 bases and 3 bases, with 10 bases remaining between them. The CDR3 sequence is CASSLDWTDNQPQHF. CDR3 nucleotide sequence: TGCGCCAGCAGCTTGGATTGGACAGACAATCAGCCCCAGCATTTT.

Note on this clone: Different DNA sequences within this sample yield the same CDR3. V is TRBV15 and J is TRBJ2-7; no clear D. Trimming removed 0 bases from V and 4 bases from J, with 7 bases in between. The CDR3 consists of 13 residues. The germline V gene has CDR1 LNHNV and CDR2 YYDKDF (reference sequence). CDR3 sequence (DNA): TGTGCCACCAGCAGAGATCCTATATACGAGCAGTACTTC. This encodes CATSRDPIYEQYF.

The chain uses TRBV9 and TRBJ1-1; a possible D gene is TRBD1 (6 bases). Trimming took 0 bases from V and 3 from J, leaving 9 bases between them. CDR3 length: 14 amino acids. The germline V gene encodes CDR1 SGDLS and CDR2 YYNGEE. In DNA form, the CDR3 reads TGTGCCAGCAGCGTAGAACAGGGTTACACTGAAGCTTTCTTT. Translation: CASSVEQGYTEAFF.